Given below is one TCR beta chain in context. What antigen it recognizes has not been identified. No qualities accompany the bases; no much larger clone lies one base away. Libraries were made using the immunoSEQ multiplex PCR assay. The source is immuneACCESS, and TCRdb retained only in-frame sequences with V and J called. Part of the clones is not carried over; for the studies checked, unresolved V genes explain less than half of this, and the remainder is unexplained. Counted in this sample were roughly 88,000 clones; around four fifths of them appeared once. The top ten clones comprise roughly 19% of the sample. For CDR1 and CDR2, the germline V gene lists SGHRS and YFSETQ. The junction shows trimming of 4 bases on V and 6 bases on J, and the gene matches do not reach 7 bases of it. The CDR3 contains 14 residues, cysteine and phenylalanine counted. Only the CDR3 portion is preserved as DNA: 42 bases, with reading frame beginning at the first base.

This sample was taken from a study of control samples from healthy donors and cancer patients (dated by TCRdb to about 2020). This TCR derives from a man aged 30-40 years in good health. The sequencing sample was made of blood. The chain employs TRBV5-1 and TRBJ1-2, with 9 central nucleotides matching TRBD1. The DNA reads as follows: TGCGCCAGCAGCGCCCAGGGACAGGGAGATGGCTACACCTTC. Its protein is CASSAQGQGDGYTF.